This T cell receptor beta chain was profiled in a study of T cell responses to AZD1222 COVID-19 vaccine. On the study more broadly: Both about-4-week and about-12-week second-dose recipients were combined. Findings of the study overall: Clonal diversity may have been underestimated in mostly white British donors. Only six individuals given AZD1222 were seropositive at baseline.

As concerns this clone: Its antigen is not known.

TCRdb keeps only in-frame clones here, not all; method: immunoSEQ multiplex PCR. Among some 130,000 clones, 80% to 90% were seen once, and the ten largest hold 1.5% to 2%. CDR3 length: 18 amino acids. In germline, CDR1 is MNHNS, CDR2 SASEGT. The junction had 13 bases not matched to a gene; V was cut back by 4 bases and J by 6 bases. The sequence was collected from an adult in good health. The specimen comprised peripheral blood, sampled on day 0 of AZD1222 vaccination. The V call is TRBV6-1, the J call TRBJ1-3, with 12 bases aligning to TRBD1. CDR3 coding DNA: TGTGCCAGCAGTGGGGGACAGGGGGCCCCCTTCCGTCAAAACACCATATATTTT. It codes for CASSGGQGAPFRQNTIYF.